Listed below are T cell receptor beta chains from one sample, sequenced in a study of blood T cell repertoires in COVID-19. Clones were read by immunoSEQ multiplex PCR, and TCRdb kept only the in-frame ones, dropping some. Of some 53,000 clones in the sample, approximately 84% were seen once. The sequencing input was peripheral blood. The origin of the receptors is a human donor with active COVID-19. The donor label of this sample is uncertain. Both conserved end residues are part of each CDR3. A D gene is named only where the DNA matches it firmly. Size values are once, few and many counts, or a class for expanded clones, and some rows have none.

d_gene	v_gene	j_gene	abundance	CDR3aa	CDR3nt
TRBD2	TRBV2	TRBJ2-5	.	CASRTSGGGETQYF	TGTGCCAGCCGAACTAGCGGGGGAGGTGAGACCCAGTACTTC
TRBD2	TRBV5-1	TRBJ2-5	.	CASSLGDYPYQETQYF	TGCGCCAGCAGCTTGGGGGACTACCCGTACCAAGAGACCCAGTACTTC
TRBD1	TRBV6-2/TRBV6-3	TRBJ1-2	.	CASSSRDRGFYGYTF	TGTGCCAGCAGTAGCCGGGACAGGGGTTTTTATGGCTACACCTTC
.	TRBV27	TRBJ1-6	once	CASRGFSNNSPLHF	TGTGCCAGCCGGGGTTTCTCCAATAATTCACCCCTCCACTTT
.	TRBV6-1	TRBJ1-1	.	CASSDRVNTEAFF	TGTGCCAGCAGTGACAGGGTGAACACTGAAGCTTTCTTT
TRBD1	TRBV5-1	TRBJ2-7	few	CATGTGIYEQYF	TGCGCCACGGGGACAGGGATCTACGAGCAGTACTTC
.	TRBV18	TRBJ2-5	.	CASSRQDLGTQYF	TGTGCCAGCTCCCGACAAGACCTCGGGACCCAGTACTTC
.	TRBV10-3	TRBJ1-5	.	CAISESTLYSNQPQHF	TGTGCCATCAGTGAGTCGACTCTTTATAGCAATCAGCCCCAGCATTTT
.	TRBV5-6	TRBJ1-6	.	CASSLLNSPLHF	TGTGCCAGCAGCCTCCTGAATTCACCCCTCCACTTT
TRBD2	TRBV10-2	TRBJ2-1	.	CASRRTSGGGWGEQFF	TGCGCCAGCAGACGGACTAGCGGGGGTGGTTGGGGTGAGCAGTTCTTC
.	TRBV7-2	TRBJ2-2	.	CASSFLISTGELFF	TGTGCCAGCAGCTTCCTTATCAGCACCGGGGAGCTGTTTTTT
TRBD2	TRBV7-3	TRBJ2-1	.	CASSLAGVNEQFF	TGTGCCAGCAGCTTAGCGGGGGTTAATGAGCAGTTCTTC
TRBD2	TRBV9	TRBJ2-7	.	CASSVASGGYEQYF	TGTGCCAGCAGCGTGGCTAGCGGGGGTTACGAGCAGTACTTC
TRBD1	TRBV5-1	TRBJ2-7	.	CASSSRTGTYEQYF	TGCGCCAGCAGCTCTCGGACAGGTACTTACGAGCAGTACTTC
.	TRBV5-6	TRBJ1-2	.	CASSPGGRGYTF	TGTGCCAGCAGCCCGGGGGGACGTGGCTACACCTTC
TRBD1	TRBV10-1	TRBJ2-7	.	CASSESTGGFIEQYF	TGCGCCAGCAGTGAATCAACAGGGGGGTTTATCGAGCAGTACTTC
.	TRBV4-1	TRBJ1-1	.	CASSQDFMQGQAFF	TGCGCCAGCAGCCAAGATTTCATGCAGGGGCAAGCTTTCTTT
.	TRBV6-1	TRBJ1-2	.	CASSEALTTGGGYTF	TGTGCCAGCAGTGAAGCTCTAACGACAGGCGGGGGCTACACCTTC
.	TRBV18	TRBJ2-1	.	CASSPQDSSYNEQFF	TGTGCCAGCTCACCACAGGACAGCTCCTACAATGAGCAGTTCTTC
TRBD1	TRBV7-9	TRBJ2-7	.	CASSPVGDRVYEQYF	TGTGCCAGCAGCCCCGTTGGGGACAGGGTCTACGAGCAGTACTTC
.	TRBV12-3/TRBV12-4	TRBJ1-2	.	CASSLTQDGSGTF	TGTGCCAGCAGTTTAACGCAGGACGGTTCGGGGACCTTC
TRBD1	TRBV9	TRBJ2-5	.	CASSPTQGAGETQYF	TGTGCCAGCAGCCCCACACAGGGGGCGGGGGAGACCCAGTACTTC
TRBD1	TRBV27	TRBJ2-7	.	CASSLSGDRGSYEQYF	TGTGCCAGCAGTTTATCGGGGGACAGGGGTTCCTACGAGCAGTACTTC
TRBD2	TRBV5-4	TRBJ2-3	.	CASSSWVEVRGGADTQYF	TGTGCCAGCAGCTCCTGGGTGGAGGTTCGGGGGGGAGCAGATACGCAGTATTTT
.	TRBV5-1	TRBJ1-1	.	CASYQGGANTEAFF	TGCGCCAGCTACCAGGGAGGAGCGAACACTGAAGCTTTCTTT
.	TRBV5-5	TRBJ1-2	.	CASSPGPGSYGYTF	TGTGCCAGCAGCCCAGGACCGGGATCCTATGGCTACACCTTC
TRBD1	TRBV6-5	TRBJ1-1	.	CASSYDLTGGEAFF	TGTGCCAGCAGTTACGATCTGACAGGGGGTGAAGCTTTCTTT
TRBD1	TRBV6-5	TRBJ1-1	once	CASSFTWTGGMGEAFF	TGTGCCAGCAGTTTCACCTGGACAGGGGGCATGGGTGAAGCTTTCTTT
TRBD1	TRBV3-1/TRBV3-2	TRBJ1-2	.	CASSRGTGLNYGYTF	TGTGCCAGCAGCCGGGGGACAGGGCTAAACTATGGCTACACCTTC
.	TRBV6-2/TRBV6-3	TRBJ2-7	.	CASSYLRRGEQYF	TGTGCCAGCAGTTACCTAAGAAGAGGCGAGCAGTACTTC